This passage covers 27 T cell receptor beta chains from one sample sequenced in a study of Ad26.COV2.S vaccination and SARS-CoV-2 variants (dated by TCRdb to 2020 to 2023). Library creation used the immunoSEQ multiplex PCR assay. TCRdb stores this immuneACCESS table with in-frame sequences only. Part of the clones is absent; in the studies checked, under half of the shortfall reflects unresolved V genes, and no reason is known for the rest. The sample table shows over 130,000 clones, and roughly 85% are seen once. The ten largest clones represent 4% to 6% of the sample. The intended sense of this specimen's time point label: individuals recovered from natural SARS-CoV-2 infection. The sequenced sample was peripheral blood, obtained after recovery from COVID-19. Every receptor here comes from a human donor who had recovered from COVID-19.

The J gene is TRBJ2-5, the V gene TRBV5-1; D might be TRBD2 (5 bases). The CDR3 is made up of 11 amino acids. CDR1 is SGHRS and CDR2 is YFSETQ in the germline V gene. Between the trimmed V and J ends, which lost 4 bases and 9 bases, there was a span of 10 bases. The CDR3 spells CASSEGSSQYF. In nucleotides, the CDR3 is TGCGCCAGCAGCGAGGGCTCGTCCCAGTACTTC. The variable domain in full, completed from reference TRBV5-1 and TRBJ2-5, reads KAGVTQTPRYLIKTRGQQVTLSCSPISGHRSVSWYQQTPGQGLQFLFEYFSETQRNKGNFPGRFSGRQFSNSRSEMNVSTLELGDSALYLCASSEGSSQYFGPGTRLLVL.

DNA for the CDR3: TGTGCCAGCAGCCGAGATGGACAGGGGGGCGAGCAGTACTTC. It is translated as CASSRDGQGGEQYF. The V and J genes are TRBV6-2 or TRBV6-3 and TRBJ2-7; 10 bases line up with TRBD1. CDR1 and CDR2 from the germline V gene are MNHEY and SVGEGT. The V and J ends lost 6 bases and 6 bases, in that order; junction bases with no gene match: 8. The CDR3 runs to 14 residues.

The chain links TRBV25-1 to TRBJ1-1, with a tentative D call TRBD1 (5 bases). This CDR3 comprises 15 residues. Trimming pared 1 base from V and 4 bases from J, leaving 13 bases between. CDR1 and CDR2 from the germline V gene are MGHDK and SYGVNS. CDR3 DNA: TGTGCCAGCAGTGAATTCGGTCAGGGAGCCACTGAAGCTTTCTTT. This encodes CASSEFGQGATEAFF. The full variable domain, its missing parts supplied by reference TRBV25-1 and TRBJ1-1, is EADIYQTPRYLVIGTGKKITLECSQTMGHDKMYWYQQDPGMELHLIHYSYGVNSTEKGDLSSESTVSRIRTEHFPLTLESARPSHTSQYLCASSEFGQGATEAFFGQGTRLTVV.

The gene calls are TRBV6-5 and TRBJ2-2, with 8 bases identical to TRBD1. Trimming at V came to 10 bases and at J to 0 bases, leaving 1 base not matched to a gene. Germline CDR1 reads MNHEY; CDR2 reads SVGAGI. The CDR3 is 13 residues long. The DNA for the CDR3 is TGTGCCACGACAGGGGCGAACACCGGGGAGCTGTTTTTT. It specifies CATTGANTGELFF.

V usage is TRBV13 and J usage is TRBJ2-3, with 12 bases fitting TRBD2. The CDR3 spans 17 residues. Germline lookup yields CDR1 PRHDT and CDR2 FYEKMQ (reference sequence). V gave up 5 bases and J gave up 1 base; unmatched junction bases: 7. Written as DNA, the CDR3 is TGTGCCAGCAGCCCACTTAGACTAGCGGGGGGCACAGATACGCAGTATTTT. Translating gives CASSPLRLAGGTDTQYF.

J is TRBJ2-4 and V is TRBV9; D not resolved. V lost 0 bases and J lost 8, with 9 bases in between. This CDR3 has 13 amino acids. The germline CDR1 and CDR2 sequences are SGDLS and YYNGEE. The CDR3 here is CASSVAEVDIQYF. CDR3 in DNA: TGTGCCAGCAGCGTAGCTGAGGTGGACATTCAGTACTTC.

The chain couples TRBV6-5 to TRBJ1-5, with 7 bases that match TRBD1. The trim removed 7 bases at V and 5 bases at J, leaving 8 bases unmatched. CDR1 and CDR2 from the germline V gene are MNHEY and SVGAGI. The CDR3 has 14 residues. CDR3 protein: CASTEYRGDQPQHF. For the CDR3, the DNA is TGTGCCAGCACCGAGTACAGGGGAGATCAGCCCCAGCATTTT.

The rearrangement joins TRBV19 to TRBJ1-2; the D gene is possibly TRBD1 (5 bases). Germline CDR1 reads LNHDA; CDR2 reads SQIVND (reference sequence). V was clipped by 0 bases and J by 3 bases, with 8 bases between them. The CDR3 is 14 amino acids. The chain's CDR3 is CASSIDGDDYGYTF. CDR3 DNA sequence: TGTGCCAGTAGTATAGATGGGGACGACTATGGCTACACCTTC.

The chain recombines TRBV3-1 (or the pseudogene TRBV3-2) with TRBJ2-1; D is unresolved. CDR3 length: 12 residues. V lost 1 base to trimming and J lost 9 bases, with 7 bases between them. The germline V gene encodes CDR1 LGHDT and CDR2 YNNKEL (reference sequence). This chain's CDR3 is CASSQGPGEQFF. In nucleotides, the CDR3 is TGTGCCAGCAGCCAAGGGCCCGGTGAGCAGTTCTTC.

V gene TRBV18 combines with J gene TRBJ2-7; no clear D gene. Trimming removed 0 bases from V and 3 bases from J, with 6 bases in between. CDR1 is KGHSH, CDR2 LQKENI, per germline. This CDR3 has 13 residues. Here the CDR3 DNA reads TGTGCCAGCTCACCACCAGTAAACTACGAGCAGTACTTC. It is translated as CASSPPVNYEQYF. Full variable domain (remainder filled in from reference TRBV18 and TRBJ2-7): NAGVMQNPRHLVRRRGQEARLRCSPMKGHSHVYWYRQLPEEGLKFMVYLQKENIIDESGMPKERFSAEFPKEGPSILRIQQVVRGDSAAYFCASSPPVNYEQYFGPGTRLTVT.

This clone occurred a few times. The genes are TRBV3-1 (or the pseudogene TRBV3-2) and TRBJ1-1, with TRBD1 as a possible D gene (5 bases). V lost 0 bases to trimming and J lost 9 bases, with 17 bases between them. There are 15 residues in the CDR3. The germline CDR1 and CDR2 sequences are LGHDT and YNNKEL (reference sequence). Here the CDR3 DNA reads TGTGCCAGCAGCCAAGATCTTATGGGGGACTGGCAAGCTTTCTTT. This codes for CASSQDLMGDWQAFF.

CDR3 DNA: TGCGCCAGCAGCCAACCATCGAGGGGGGCGGCAGAAGCTTTCTTT. Amino acid sequence: CASSQPSRGAAEAFF. The chain couples TRBV4-3 to TRBJ1-1; D might be TRBD1 (6 bases). V shed 2 bases and J shed 8 bases, with 18 bases lying between them. Germline loops: CDR1 LGHNA, CDR2 YSLEER. The CDR3 consists of 15 residues.

The chain recombines TRBV28 with TRBJ1-4, with D hard to call. The CDR3 totals 14 residues. Germline values: CDR1 MDHEN, CDR2 SYDVKM. V lost 3 bases and J 0 bases, leaving 5 bases between the germline ends. In DNA form, the CDR3 reads TGTGCCAGCAGTTTTTGGACAACTAATGAAAAACTGTTTTTT. This sequence encodes CASSFWTTNEKLFF.

The chain links TRBV7-8 to TRBJ2-3; D could derive from TRBD1 or TRBD2 (6 bases each). V was clipped by 7 bases and J by 5 bases, with 13 bases between them. The CDR3 totals 13 residues. Germline V gene data show CDR1 as SGHVS and CDR2 as FQNEAQ. Here the CDR3 reads CASNRQEGDTQYF. DNA for the CDR3: TGTGCCAGCAACCGACAGGAGGGAGATACGCAGTATTTT.

The chain uses TRBV5-5 and TRBJ2-7; D possibly corresponds to TRBD1 (6 bases). The germline CDR1 and CDR2 sequences are SGHKS and YYEKEE (reference sequence). The CDR3 runs to 14 residues. Trimming took 0 bases from V and 7 from J, leaving 14 bases between them. CDR3 loop: CASSLVGARLEQYF. The CDR3 nucleotides are TGTGCCAGCAGCTTGGTGGGGGCCCGATTGGAGCAGTACTTC.

The chain carries TRBV5-1 and TRBJ2-5, with 8 bases matching TRBD1. Unmatched junction bases numbered 11, after V lost 5 bases and J lost 5 bases. CDR1 SGHRS and CDR2 YFSETQ come from the germline V gene. The length of the CDR3 is 15 residues. As DNA, the CDR3 is TGCGCCAGCAGTTCCGGGACAGGCGTAATGGAGACCCAGTACTTC. Translation gives CASSSGTGVMETQYF.

This clone was recorded only once. CDR3 DNA sequence: TGTGCCAGCTCAAACTTAGCGGGGGACTACGAGCAGTACTTC. This gives the protein CASSNLAGDYEQYF. The V gene is TRBV18, the J gene TRBJ2-7; 9 bases agree with TRBD2. With 5 bases clipped from V and 3 bases from J, the junction kept 5 bases outside the gene matches. The CDR3 has 14 amino acids. The germline V gene has CDR1 KGHSH and CDR2 LQKENI.

This clone has a handful of counts. J is TRBJ1-1 and V is TRBV19, with 9 bases that match TRBD1. Germline CDR1 LNHDA, CDR2 SQIVND (reference sequence). The CDR3 runs to 13 residues. Trimming removed 5 bases from V and 7 bases from J; junction bases left unmatched: 5. The CDR3 here is CASSPRQGGEAFF. The CDR3, as DNA: TGTGCCAGTAGTCCCAGACAGGGGGGTGAAGCTTTCTTT.

V gene TRBV2 combines with J gene TRBJ1-6; TRBD1 agrees at 7 bases. Trimming took 7 bases from V and 3 from J; bases not matched to a gene: 6. The CDR3 runs to 15 residues. The germline V gene has CDR1 SNHLY and CDR2 FYNNEI. The CDR3 loop is CASMPQGYYNSPLHF. CDR3 coding DNA: TGTGCCAGCATGCCACAGGGGTACTATAATTCACCCCTCCACTTT.

This rearrangement joins TRBV7-8 to TRBJ1-3; D not certain. From germline, CDR1 is SGHVS and CDR2 FQNEAQ. Trimming took off 3 bases at V and 0 bases at J, with 9 bases between the two ends. The CDR3 contains 15 residues. In DNA form, the CDR3 reads TGTGCCAGCAGCTTCGGTCCGAACTCTGGAAACACCATATATTTT. Its translation is CASSFGPNSGNTIYF.

The CDR3 protein is CASSSGLSDTQYF. The CDR3 DNA is TGTGCCAGCAGCTCCGGACTTTCAGATACGCAGTATTTT. The rearrangement joins TRBV7-2 to TRBJ2-3; D is possibly TRBD2 (5 bases). This CDR3 contains 13 residues. V lost 4 bases to trimming and J lost 4 bases, with 9 bases between them. Germline values: CDR1 SGHTA, CDR2 FQGNSA. Using reference TRBV7-2 and TRBJ2-3 for the parts outside the CDR3, the full variable domain is GAGVSQSPSNKVTEKGKDVELRCDPISGHTALYWYRQSLGQGLEFLIYFQGNSAPDKSGLPSDRFSAERTGGSVSTLTIQRTQQEDSAVYLCASSSGLSDTQYFGPGTRLTVL.

V and J are TRBV30 and TRBJ1-3; possible D gene TRBD1, 5 bases. The CDR3 runs 16 residues. Germline assignment: CDR1 GTSNPN and CDR2 SVGIG (reference sequence). V lost 0 bases, J lost 2 bases, and 14 bases lay in between. As DNA, the CDR3 is TGTGCCTGGAGTGTATTGGGGCACAGGCCTGGAAACACCATATATTTT. Its translation is CAWSVLGHRPGNTIYF.

V usage is TRBV27 and J usage is TRBJ1-2; D is possibly TRBD1 (5 bases). The V gene lost 6 bases and the J gene lost 8 bases, with 19 bases spanning the gap. The germline V gene encodes CDR1 MNHEY and CDR2 SMNVEV (reference sequence). The CDR3 sequence is 14 residues long. CDR3 sequence reads: CASSHASGVSGYTF. The DNA of the CDR3 is TGTGCCAGCAGCCACGCTTCGGGGGTGTCGGGCTACACCTTC.

In this sample, this clone turned up many times. The chain joins TRBV4-3 to TRBJ2-7; D may be TRBD1 (5 bases). V was cut by 6 bases and J by 3 bases, with 18 bases left in between. The CDR3 is 15 residues long. CDR1 is LGHNA, CDR2 YSLEER, per germline. The CDR3 bases are TGCGCCAGCAGTAAAAAATCAGGGATCGGCTACGAGCAGTACTTC. This translates into CASSKKSGIGYEQYF.

The chain has TRBV5-3 and TRBJ2-7; 10 bases map to TRBD1. TRBV5-3 is an ORF; its function is uncertain. Trimming at V came to 7 bases and at J to 5 bases, leaving 9 bases not matched to a gene. The CDR3 is made up of 14 amino acids. CDR3 sequence reads: CARRMDRGLNEQYF. The CDR3 DNA sequence: TGTGCCAGACGTATGGACAGGGGGTTGAACGAGCAGTACTTC.

The V gene is TRBV24-1, the J gene TRBJ2-1, with D uncertain. Trimming removed 3 bases at V and 5 bases at J, with 10 bases between. The CDR3 has 14 residues. Per the germline V gene, CDR1 is KGHDR and CDR2 is SFDVKD. For the CDR3, the DNA is TGTGCCACCAGTGATCCCAACCGGGACAATGAGCAGTTCTTC. Its protein is CATSDPNRDNEQFF.

The chain combines TRBV4-3 with TRBJ2-1; perhaps TRBD2 as D (7 bases). This CDR3 is 17 amino acids long. Germline CDR1 reads LGHNA; CDR2 reads YSLEER. V lost 1 base and J lost 4, with 17 bases in between. CDR3 sequence: CASSQGGGAGAYNEQFF. The CDR3 DNA sequence: TGCGCCAGCAGCCAAGGGGGCGGCGCGGGGGCATACAATGAGCAGTTCTTC.